This TCR beta chain was observed in a study of T-cell reconstitution after alpha-beta-depleted transplantation in children. Study-level points and caveats: Some patients owed their high day-60 TCRbeta diversity to surviving recipient T cells and thymic progenitors. Among T cells one year after transplant, newly produced cells accounted for most counts and diversity. Reports say that about two months after transplant, the alpha-beta T cells came out of several hundred graft clones that had expanded.

Trimming stripped 0 bases from V and 6 bases from J, with 27 bases between. The length of the CDR3 is 20 residues. The germline V gene encodes CDR1 LGHNA and CDR2 YSLEER. This clonotype was counted many times. Its antigen is unidentified. Preparing the TCRbeta library involved the use of unique molecular identifiers. TCRdb itself ran the PCR reads through MiXCR, one entry per CDR3 protein. The repertoire holds some 300,000 distinct CDR3 sequences, with about a tenth as singletons. The sequence came from a boy under two years old with acute myeloid leukemia, due to receive a stem cell transplant. The sample in question was PBMCs, obtained before TCRalphabeta/CD19-depleted stem cell transplant. This rearrangement joins TRBV4-3 to TRBJ2-1; perhaps TRBD2 as D (5 bases). The CDR3 region is CASSQDTGKWILPCPNEQFF. DNA of the CDR3: TGCGCCAGCAGCCAAGATACGGGGAAGTGGATACTTCCATGTCCCAATGAGCAGTTCTTC.